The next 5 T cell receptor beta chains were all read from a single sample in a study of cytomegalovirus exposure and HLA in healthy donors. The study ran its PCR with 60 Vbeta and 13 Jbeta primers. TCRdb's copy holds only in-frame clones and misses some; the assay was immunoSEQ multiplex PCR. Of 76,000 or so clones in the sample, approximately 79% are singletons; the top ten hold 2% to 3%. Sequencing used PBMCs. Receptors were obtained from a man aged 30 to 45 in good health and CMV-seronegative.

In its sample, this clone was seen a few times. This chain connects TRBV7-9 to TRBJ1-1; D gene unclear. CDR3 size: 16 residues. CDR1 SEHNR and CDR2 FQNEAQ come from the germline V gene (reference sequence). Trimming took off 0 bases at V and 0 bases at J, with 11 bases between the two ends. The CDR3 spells CASSLAPTSMNTEAFF. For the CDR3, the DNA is TGTGCCAGCAGCTTAGCCCCGACATCCATGAACACTGAAGCTTTCTTT.

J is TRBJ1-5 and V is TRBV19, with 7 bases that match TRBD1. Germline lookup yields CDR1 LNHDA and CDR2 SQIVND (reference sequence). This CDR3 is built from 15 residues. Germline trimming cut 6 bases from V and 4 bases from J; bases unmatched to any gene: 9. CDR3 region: CASRESGTANQPQHF. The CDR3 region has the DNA TGTGCCAGTAGGGAGTCCGGGACAGCAAATCAGCCCCAGCATTTT.

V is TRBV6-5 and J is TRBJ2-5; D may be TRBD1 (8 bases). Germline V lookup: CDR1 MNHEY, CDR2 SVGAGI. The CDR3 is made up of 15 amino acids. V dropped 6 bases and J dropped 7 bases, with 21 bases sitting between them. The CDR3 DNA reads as TGTGCCAGCAGGGTTAAGGACAGGGAGGGAAGGACCCAGTACTTC. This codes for CASRVKDREGRTQYF.

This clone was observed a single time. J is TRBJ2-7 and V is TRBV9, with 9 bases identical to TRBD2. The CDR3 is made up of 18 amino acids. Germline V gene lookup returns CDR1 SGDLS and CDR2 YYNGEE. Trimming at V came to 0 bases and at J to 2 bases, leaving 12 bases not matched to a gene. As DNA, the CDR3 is TGTGCCAGCAGCGTAGCCGCCAGGACTAGCGACAGAACCTACGAGCAGTACTTC. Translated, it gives CASSVAARTSDRTYEQYF.

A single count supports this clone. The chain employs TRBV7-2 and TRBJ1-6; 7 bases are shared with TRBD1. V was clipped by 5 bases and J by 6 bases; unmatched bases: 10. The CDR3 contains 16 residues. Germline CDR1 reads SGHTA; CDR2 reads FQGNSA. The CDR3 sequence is CASSVGRGTVNSPLHF. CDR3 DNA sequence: TGTGCCAGCAGCGTCGGGAGGGGGACAGTTAATTCACCCCTCCACTTT.